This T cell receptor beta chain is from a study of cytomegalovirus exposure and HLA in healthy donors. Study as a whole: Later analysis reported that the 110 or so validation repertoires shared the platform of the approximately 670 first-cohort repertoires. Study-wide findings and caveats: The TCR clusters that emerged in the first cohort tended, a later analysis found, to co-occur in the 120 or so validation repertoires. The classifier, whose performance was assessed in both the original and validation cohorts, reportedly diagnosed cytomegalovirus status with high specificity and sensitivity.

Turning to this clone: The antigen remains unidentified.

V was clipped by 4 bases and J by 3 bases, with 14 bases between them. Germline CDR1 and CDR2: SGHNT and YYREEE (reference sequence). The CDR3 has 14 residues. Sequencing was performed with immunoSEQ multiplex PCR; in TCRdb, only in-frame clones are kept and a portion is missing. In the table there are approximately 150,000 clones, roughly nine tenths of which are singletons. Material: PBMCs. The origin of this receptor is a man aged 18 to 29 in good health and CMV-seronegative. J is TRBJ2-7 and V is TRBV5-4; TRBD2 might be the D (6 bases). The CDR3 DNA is TGTGCCAGCAGCGCCGGGAGTAGTGTCTACGAGCAGTACGTC. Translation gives CASSAGSSVYEQYV.